This record looks at one T cell receptor (beta chain) sequence and its context. Its antigen is currently unknown. This sample was taken from a study of cytomegalovirus exposure and HLA in healthy donors. Across the study: Unique TCRs from HLA-typed donors, 80 million to 90 million of them, were held in an early data release.

Study-level points and caveats: Later analysis identified several of the most significant clusters that appeared linked to common viral pathogens. Fewer than 20,000 TCR beta sequences were associated with HLA alleles at 0.05 false discovery rate in a later analysis. In a later analysis, a missense DCLRE1C variant was linked to TCR beta V- and J-gene trimming.

Germline V gene sequence: CDR1 SGHDT, CDR2 YYEEEE. This CDR3 is built from 15 residues. Deletions cut 4 bases from V and 9 bases from J, with 17 bases between. PCR amplification relied on 60 Vbeta primers (plus 13 Jbeta primers). Profiled with immunoSEQ multiplex PCR; TCRdb holds only in-frame clones, not every one. The sample lists about 130,000 clones, about 80% occurring once. The chain employs TRBV5-6 and TRBJ1-6, with TRBD1 as a possible D gene (5 bases). The clonotype originates from a man aged 18 to 30 in good health and CMV-seronegative. The sequenced sample was PBMCs. The CDR3 region is CASSLTGTRGSPLHF. CDR3 DNA: TGTGCCAGCAGCCTTACCGGGACTCGAGGTTCACCCCTCCACTTT.